What follows describes a single TCR beta chain. The authors distributed each subset's genomic DNA evenly over several immunoSEQ plates. Assay used: immunoSEQ multiplex PCR; TCRdb lists only in-frame clones, some missing. Of a few hundred thousand clones detected, around 95% appear once; the ten largest clones hold about 0.11%. This specimen belongs to a study of shared clonotypes between healthy human individuals. Positive CCR7 selection of CD45RO-negative cells yielded the naive CD8 cells, and terminally differentiated effector memory CD45RA+ cells were excluded. All of the donors resided in Nashville, Tennessee, and each was a Caucasian adult. Trimming pared 1 base from V and 3 bases from J, leaving 13 bases between. This CDR3 has 15 amino acids. Germline V gene sequence: CDR1 SEHNR, CDR2 FQNEAQ (reference sequence).

The sample comprised naive CD8+ T cells sorted from blood. The TCR comes from a woman aged 25 to 39 in good health. The chain recombines TRBV7-9 with TRBJ2-7; the D gene is possibly TRBD2 (5 bases). The CDR3 protein is CASSLGERLNYEQYF. As DNA, the CDR3 is TGTGCCAGCAGCTTAGGAGAGCGGCTCAACTACGAGCAGTACTTC.